The TCR beta chain described here comes from a study of neurological immune-mediated disorders. This clonotype showed up many times. Its antigen is not known. TCRdb re-called the 5' RACE reads with MiXCR, one entry per CDR3 protein. Among roughly 50,000 distinct CDR3 sequences, 12% were seen once, and the ten largest hold approximately 9%. The study's findings and limits: The greatest degree of TCR clonal expansion was observed in HTLV-1-associated myelopathy, with the lowest in multiple sclerosis, below that of healthy controls.

The CDR3 consists of 16 residues. Trimming at V came to 3 bases and at J to 3 bases, leaving 10 bases not matched to a gene. CDR1 and CDR2 from the germline V gene are SGHRS and YFSETQ. Described time point: longitudinal time-point 3. The sequence came from a male donor with HTLV-1-associated myelopathy (HAM/TSP). The genes are TRBV5-1 and TRBJ2-3, with 7 bases that match TRBD2. The sequencing sample was made of PBMCs. CDR3 protein: CASSSSGQGGTDTQYF. The CDR3 DNA is TGCGCCAGCAGCTCCTCAGGCCAGGGAGGGACAGATACGCAGTATTTT.